This note documents a single TCR beta chain sequence. Its antigen is not identified. PCR was performed a second time for roughly 7 to 11 cycles using a sample-barcoded 5' primer and a J-beta primer mix. Each cDNA molecule was tagged by a template-switch adaptor with 12 random nucleotides. Sequencing recovered at least 3 million CDR3-containing paired-end reads from each sample. Each CDR3 protein is one row after TCRdb ran MiXCR on the 5' RACE reads. The table shows about 750,000 distinct CDR3 sequences, with about 55% occurring only once. Germline CDR1 and CDR2: LGHDT and YNNKEL (reference sequence). The CDR3 runs to 15 residues. V lost 0 bases, J lost 5 bases, and 13 bases lay in between. The data belong to a study of blood T cells in healthy people across ages. General study points: It was found that TCR beta diversity correlated strongly with the percentage of naive T cells. The donors' CMV status was not determined, possibly confounding changes in expanded clonotypes.

The sample taken for sequencing was blood. V and J are TRBV3-1 and TRBJ2-5; D not resolved. This sequence was found in a man aged 80 or over in good health. The DNA for the CDR3 is TGTGCCAGCAGCCAAGAGCGGCGAGTGGTGGAGACCCAGTACTTC. Translated: CASSQERRVVETQYF.